What follows are 3 T cell receptor beta chains derived from one specimen sequenced in a study of T cells in women clearing cervical HPV infection. Clones were read by immunoSEQ multiplex PCR, and TCRdb kept only the in-frame ones, dropping some. This table lists tens of thousands of clones. The sequencing sample was made of blood buffy coat. These receptor sequences come from a woman between 18 and 69 years old with a cervical HPV16 infection that either progressed to CIN3+ or cleared (not recorded which).

Comment on this clone: Sequencing ends 3 residues short of the CDR3 end; the germline J gene provides the rest. The chain employs TRBV5-1 and TRBJ1-6; 10 bases align to TRBD1. The CDR3 is 14 residues long. V lost 3 bases and J lost 7; bases outside the gene matches: 1. Germline V gene lookup returns CDR1 SGHRS and CDR2 YFSETQ. This CDR3 reads CASSSDRGNSPLHF. Partial CDR3 DNA: TGCGCCAGCAGCTCGGACAGGGGGAATTCACCC. The full variable domain, its missing parts supplied by reference TRBV5-1 and TRBJ1-6, is KAGVTQTPRYLIKTRGQQVTLSCSPISGHRSVSWYQQTPGQGLQFLFEYFSETQRNKGNFPGRFSGRQFSNSRSEMNVSTLELGDSALYLCASSSDRGNSPLHFGNGTRLTVT.

As to this clone: The read finishes 3 residues shy of the CDR3 end, and the germline J gene is used to complete it. This sequence joins TRBV19 and TRBJ2-2; 8 bases line up with TRBD1. Per germline, CDR1 LNHDA and CDR2 SQIVND (reference sequence). The ends lost 5 bases at V and 6 bases at J; junction bases unmatched: 8. The CDR3 is 15 residues long. The covered CDR3 bases are TGTGCCAGTAGTCCTGGACAGGGCTACTCCGGGGAG. It codes for CASSPGQGYSGE. The full CDR3 protein is CASSPGQGYSGELFF. Full variable domain (outside the CDR3, taken from reference TRBV19 and TRBJ2-2): DGGITQSPKYLFRKEGQNVTLSCEQNLNHDAMYWYRQDPGQGLRLIYYSQIVNDFQKGDIAEGYSVSREKKESFPLTVTSAQKNPTAFYLCASSPGQGYSGELFFGEGSRLTVL.

Notes on this clone: The CDR3 goes on 3 residues after the read ends, and that part is filled in from the germline J gene. This chain links TRBV12-3 or TRBV12-4 with TRBJ1-1; D is ambiguous. Trimming removed 5 bases at V and 1 base at J, with 8 bases between. There are 13 residues in the CDR3. The CDR3: CASSLRQNTEAFF. The CDR3 DNA, read in part, is TGTGCCAGCAGTCTCAGACAGAACACTGAA.